These 20 T cell receptor beta chains originate from one sample sequenced in a study of blood T cell repertoires in COVID-19. TCRdb keeps only in-frame clones here, not all; method: immunoSEQ multiplex PCR. Of 200,000 to 250,000 clones in the sample, around 87% were seen once. The specimen was peripheral blood. The receptors were sampled from a man aged 60 to 69 with acute or convalescent COVID-19.

This clone was observed many times. The sample carries other DNA sequences with the same CDR3. V is TRBV6-2 or TRBV6-3 and J is TRBJ1-2, with D possibly matching TRBD1 (6 bases). The V gene lost 0 bases and the J gene lost 4 bases, with 9 bases spanning the gap. There are 14 residues in the CDR3. Germline V gene data show CDR1 as MNHEY and CDR2 as SVGEGT. In DNA, the CDR3 is TGTGCCAGCAGTTACTCCGGACAGACCTATGGCTACACCTTC. It encodes CASSYSGQTYGYTF.

The rearrangement links TRBV7-8 to TRBJ2-4; a weak D match, TRBD1 (5 bases). CDR1 and CDR2 (germline): SGHVS, FQNEAQ. Trimming removed 0 bases from V and 0 bases from J, with 9 bases in between. The CDR3 is made up of 16 amino acids. The CDR3 loop reads CASSLATARAKNIQYF. CDR3 in DNA: TGTGCCAGCAGCTTAGCGACAGCGCGAGCCAAAAACATTCAGTACTTC.

This sequence joins TRBV5-6 and TRBJ1-1; D remains unclear. Deletions cut 4 bases from V and 5 bases from J, with 12 bases between. Germline CDR1 is SGHDT and CDR2 is YYEEEE. The CDR3 is 13 amino acids. This CDR3 is CASSPQRRTEAFF. In nucleotides, the CDR3 is TGTGCCAGCAGCCCCCAGAGGAGAACTGAAGCTTTCTTT.

The CDR3 loop is CASSSTVPYEQYF. The CDR3, as DNA: TGTGCCAGCAGTTCGACAGTTCCCTACGAGCAGTACTTC. The rearrangement uses TRBV28 and TRBJ2-7; possibly TRBD1 for D (5 bases). Per the germline V gene, CDR1 is MDHEN and CDR2 is SYDVKM. The V and J ends lost 4 bases and 2 bases respectively, with 9 bases between them. This CDR3 contains 13 residues.

The chain couples TRBV29-1 to TRBJ1-1; a possible D gene is TRBD1 (5 bases). V lost 4 bases, J lost 6 bases, and 12 bases lay in between. CDR3 length equals 12 residues. CDR1 SQVTM and CDR2 ANQGSEA come from the germline V gene. This CDR3 reads CSVVARAAEAFF. Here the CDR3 DNA reads TGCAGCGTTGTTGCCAGGGCCGCTGAAGCTTTCTTT.

This clone was seen only once. V usage is TRBV6-5 and J usage is TRBJ1-5; 8 bases fit TRBD1. The V segment lost 6 bases and the J segment 2 bases; nucleotides outside the gene matches: 6. CDR1 and CDR2 from the germline V gene are MNHEY and SVGAGI. This CDR3 has 15 residues. CDR3 residues: CASRTTGERNQPQHF. CDR3 nucleotides: TGTGCCAGCAGGACGACAGGGGAACGCAATCAGCCCCAGCATTTT.

This clone was recorded only once. The gene calls are TRBV2 and TRBJ2-3; TRBD2 matches at 10 bases. CDR3 size: 16 residues. V lost 4 bases to trimming and J lost 1 base; unmatched junction nucleotides: 5. Germline V gene sequence: CDR1 SNHLY, CDR2 FYNNEI. CDR3 residues: CASSVGLAGGTDTQYF. In DNA form, the CDR3 reads TGTGCCAGCAGTGTTGGTCTAGCGGGGGGCACAGATACGCAGTATTTT.

The V and J genes are TRBV7-3 and TRBJ2-1; 12 bases are a match to TRBD2. The CDR3 is 17 amino acids. The J segment lost 5 bases and the V segment lost 5 bases, leaving 10 bases of the junction unmatched. Per the germline V gene, CDR1 is SGHTA and CDR2 is FQGTGA. The DNA of the CDR3 is TGTGCCAGCAGCCCCTCACTAGCGGGGGGCCCAAACAATGAGCAGTTCTTC. Protein: CASSPSLAGGPNNEQFF.

The table lists this clone with a few counts. The chain employs TRBV5-1 and TRBJ1-6; the D gene is possibly TRBD1 (6 bases). The CDR3 sequence is 14 residues long. V dropped 1 base and J dropped 8 bases, with 10 bases sitting between them. The germline gives CDR1 SGHRS, CDR2 YFSETQ. The CDR3 here is CASSLSGADSPLHF. As DNA, the CDR3 is TGCGCCAGCAGCTTGTCAGGGGCGGATTCACCCCTCCACTTT.

The V gene is TRBV27, the J gene TRBJ2-7; D is perhaps TRBD2 (5 bases). The V gene's germline CDR1 is MNHEY and CDR2 SMNVEV (reference sequence). The CDR3 runs 14 residues. Trimming removed 7 bases from V and 2 bases from J, with 15 bases in between. CDR3 bases: TGTGCCAGCAACCCCGGGGTATTTCCCTACGAGCAGTACTTC. This codes for CASNPGVFPYEQYF.

V is TRBV28 and J is TRBJ2-7, with D possibly matching TRBD2 (6 bases). V lost 6 bases to trimming and J lost 6 bases, with 24 bases between them. The CDR3 runs to 16 residues. Germline lookup yields CDR1 MDHEN and CDR2 SYDVKM. CDR3 nucleotides: TGTGCCAGCAGGCCTCCGGGTCCCGCCGTCGGGGGCGAGCAGTACTTC. Protein: CASRPPGPAVGGEQYF.

The V call is TRBV9, the J call TRBJ2-2; 15 bases align to TRBD2. Trimming cost V 6 bases and J 5 bases; bases outside gene matches: 8. The CDR3 totals 17 residues. CDR1 SGDLS and CDR2 YYNGEE come from the germline V gene. CDR3 sequence reads: CASTVGLAGGQTGELFF. The CDR3 DNA sequence: TGTGCCAGCACCGTCGGACTAGCGGGGGGGCAGACCGGGGAGCTGTTTTTT. Full variable domain (rest looked up from reference TRBV9 and TRBJ2-2): DSGVTQTPKHLITATGQRVTLRCSPRSGDLSVYWYQQSLDQGLQFLIQYYNGEERAKGNILERFSAQQFPDLHSELNLSSLELGDSALYFCASTVGLAGGQTGELFFGEGSRLTVL.

The V and J genes are TRBV20-1 and TRBJ2-5; D is unresolved. CDR1 is DFQATT and CDR2 is SNEGSKA in the germline V gene (reference sequence). With 4 bases removed from V and 5 bases from J, the gap between germline ends came to 5 bases. The CDR3 runs to 10 residues. The CDR3: CSAISETQYF. The CDR3 DNA sequence: TGCAGTGCTATCTCGGAGACCCAGTACTTC.

J is TRBJ2-7 and V is TRBV5-1; the D is unclear. This CDR3 is 14 amino acids long. The germline CDR1 and CDR2 sequences are SGHRS and YFSETQ. The ends were cut back, 5 bases at V and 2 bases at J, with 14 bases in the middle. CDR3 in DNA: TGCGCCAGCAGTCCCCAGGCCAGCACCTACGAGCAGTACTTC. It yields the protein CASSPQASTYEQYF.

The J gene is TRBJ2-2, the V gene TRBV5-6; 10 bases map to TRBD2. The CDR3 extends over 16 amino acids. Trimming removed 0 bases from V and 4 bases from J; junction bases left unmatched: 3. Germline CDR1 SGHDT, CDR2 YYEEEE. DNA of the CDR3: TGTGCCAGCAGCTTGGTAGCGGGGGGAGGCACCGGGGAGCTGTTTTTT. Its protein is CASSLVAGGGTGELFF. Using reference TRBV5-6 and TRBJ2-2 for the parts outside the CDR3, the full variable domain is DAGVTQSPTHLIKTRGQQVTLRCSPKSGHDTVSWYQQALGQGPQFIFQYYEEEERQRGNFPDRFSGHQFPNYSSELNVNALLLGDSALYLCASSLVAGGGTGELFFGEGSRLTVL.

Worth noting for this clone: Different DNA sequences within this sample yield the same CDR3. Written as DNA, the CDR3 is TGTGCCAGCAGCTTAGTGTTGACAGGGGGTACCTACGAGCAGTACTTC. It codes for CASSLVLTGGTYEQYF. This chain connects TRBV7-9 to TRBJ2-7; 9 bases line up with TRBD1. CDR1 SEHNR and CDR2 FQNEAQ come from the germline V gene (reference sequence). The CDR3 extends over 16 amino acids. The junction had 6 bases not matched to a gene; V was cut back by 1 base and J by 2 bases. Full variable domain (outside the CDR3, taken from reference TRBV7-9 and TRBJ2-7): DTGVSQNPRHKITKRGQNVTFRCDPISEHNRLYWYRQTLGQGPEFLTYFQNEAQLEKSRLLSDRFSAERPKGSFSTLEIQRTEQGDSAMYLCASSLVLTGGTYEQYFGPGTRLTVT.

V usage is TRBV5-5 and J usage is TRBJ1-6; 11 bases agree with TRBD1. This CDR3 comprises 20 residues. Trimming removed 4 bases from V and 4 bases from J; junction bases left unmatched: 16. Germline CDR1 and CDR2: SGHKS and YYEKEE (reference sequence). In nucleotides, the CDR3 is TGTGCCAGCAGCCTTGGACAGGGGGCCATTCATCCGCAGTATAATTCACCCCTCCACTTT. It codes for CASSLGQGAIHPQYNSPLHF.

The genes are TRBV29-1 and TRBJ1-5, with D possibly TRBD1 on 6 matching bases. The germline CDR1 and CDR2 sequences are SQVTM and ANQGSEA. Trimming cost V 4 bases and J 4 bases, with 17 bases left between them. The CDR3 consists of 15 residues. The CDR3 here is CSVGGGAGDNQPQHF. The CDR3 bases are TGCAGCGTTGGAGGGGGGGCAGGGGATAATCAGCCCCAGCATTTT.

The chain recombines TRBV5-1 with TRBJ2-3, with D possibly TRBD2 on 6 matching bases. V was shortened by 5 bases and J by 1 base, with 23 bases between the two germline ends. Per germline, CDR1 SGHRS and CDR2 YFSETQ. CDR3 size: 18 residues. CDR3 nucleotides: TGCGCCAGCAGTAAAGTCGGGGGAGCGGGTCTCGGCACAGATACGCAGTATTTT. Translation: CASSKVGGAGLGTDTQYF.

This chain uses TRBV3-1 (or the pseudogene TRBV3-2) with TRBJ1-2; 9 bases agree with TRBD1. CDR3 length: 15 amino acids. Trimming removed 4 bases from V and 7 bases from J; junction bases left unmatched: 10. Per the germline V gene, CDR1 is LGHDT and CDR2 is YNNKEL (reference sequence). The CDR3 DNA reads TGTGCCAGCAGCCCCTCGGGGACAGGGTCCGCTGGCTACACCTTC. Protein sequence: CASSPSGTGSAGYTF.